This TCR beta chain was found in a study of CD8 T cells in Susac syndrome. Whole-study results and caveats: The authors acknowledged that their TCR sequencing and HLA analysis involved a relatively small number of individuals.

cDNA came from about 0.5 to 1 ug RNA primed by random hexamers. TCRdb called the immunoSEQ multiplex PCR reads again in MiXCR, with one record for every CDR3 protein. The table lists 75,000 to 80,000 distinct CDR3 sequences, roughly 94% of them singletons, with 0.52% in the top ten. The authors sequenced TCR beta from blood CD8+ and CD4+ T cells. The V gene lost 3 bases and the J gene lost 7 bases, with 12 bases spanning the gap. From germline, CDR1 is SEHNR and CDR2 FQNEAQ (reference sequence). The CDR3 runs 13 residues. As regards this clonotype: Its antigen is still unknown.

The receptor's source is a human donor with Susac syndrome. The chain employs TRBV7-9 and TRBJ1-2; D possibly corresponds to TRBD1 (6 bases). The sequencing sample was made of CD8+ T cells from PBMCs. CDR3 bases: TGTGCCAGCAGCTTTCGGGGGGGCATTGGCTACACCTTC. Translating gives CASSFRGGIGYTF.